These 22 T cell receptor beta chains came from one sample sequenced in a study of CD8+ T cells in alopecia areata. As for treatment: oral pan-JAK inhibitor, 5-10 mg twice daily. RNA, once extracted, was reverse transcribed into cDNA for use as the sequencing template. Repertoires were generated with immunoSEQ multiplex PCR, while TCRdb's copy carries only in-frame clones and drops some. The sample shows 150,000 to 200,000 clones, roughly 60% of them seen only once. The sample consisted of CD4+ T cells sorted from blood, taken at week 24, from a patient treated with tofacitinib. These TCRs come from a human donor with alopecia areata.

V usage is TRBV29-1 and J usage is TRBJ2-3; 10 nucleotides line up with TRBD1. J was trimmed by 4 bases and V by 6 bases; bases with no gene match: 7. The CDR3 runs 14 residues. The germline gives CDR1 SQVTM, CDR2 ANQGSEA. In DNA, the CDR3 is TGCAGCGTAGCCGCCGGGACAGGGGCAGATACGCAGTATTTT. Its translation: CSVAAGTGADTQYF.

There are a few counts of this clone. DNA of the CDR3: TGTGCCAGCAGTCTTTTGGACAGCTACGAGCAGTACTTC. Its translation: CASSLLDSYEQYF. This chain links TRBV6-5 with TRBJ2-7; a weak D match, TRBD1 (6 bases). Germline CDR1 reads MNHEY; CDR2 reads SVGAGI. The CDR3 covers 13 residues. Trimming removed 5 bases from V and 3 bases from J, with 11 bases in between.

The chain links TRBV5-6 to TRBJ1-6, with unresolved D. There are 15 residues in the CDR3. Trimming stripped 0 bases from V and 7 bases from J, with 11 bases between. Looked up from germline, CDR1 is SGHDT and CDR2 is YYEEEE. CDR3 DNA sequence: TGTGCCAGCAGCTTGGGGAGGGTATGGAATTCACCCCTCCACTTT. Translation: CASSLGRVWNSPLHF.

The V and J genes are TRBV7-6 and TRBJ2-7; D is uncertain. CDR1 and CDR2 from the germline V gene are SGHVS and FNYEAQ. Deletions cut 7 bases from V and 7 bases from J, with 17 bases between. This CDR3 is built from 13 residues. The DNA of the CDR3 is TGTGCCAGCACATTGCAGGATGTCGGTGAGCAGTACTTC. Its protein product is CASTLQDVGEQYF.

The sample holds a few counts of this clone. This chain uses TRBV7-9 with TRBJ2-7; D unclear. CDR3 length: 13 residues. V lost 5 bases, J lost 2 bases, and 10 bases lay in between. The germline CDR1 and CDR2 sequences are SEHNR and FQNEAQ (reference sequence). CDR3 in DNA: TGTGCCAGCAGCCCCGCGATCCCCTACGAGCAGTACTTC. As protein: CASSPAIPYEQYF.

A few counts support this clone. Other nucleotide sequences in the sample specify the same CDR3. The chain uses TRBV20-1 and TRBJ2-5, with D uncertain. CDR1 DFQATT and CDR2 SNEGSKA come from the germline V gene (reference sequence). The CDR3 sequence is 10 residues long. V was trimmed by 3 bases and J by 4 bases, leaving 3 bases between them. The CDR3 nucleotides are TGCAGTGCTAGTACAGAGACCCAGTACTTC. It translates to CSASTETQYF.

The chain links TRBV9 to TRBJ2-1; D call uncertain. Per germline, CDR1 SGDLS and CDR2 YYNGEE. Trimming took 3 bases from V and 10 from J, leaving 8 bases between them. This CDR3 is built from 11 residues. CDR3 sequence: CASSALEEQFF. CDR3 in DNA: TGTGCCAGCAGCGCCTTGGAAGAGCAGTTCTTC.

The chain joins TRBV30 to TRBJ2-7, with 8 bases aligning to TRBD2. Germline CDR1 reads GTSNPN; CDR2 reads SVGIG (reference sequence). The V and J ends lost 3 bases and 1 base, in that order; junction bases with no gene match: 5. The CDR3 length is 14 residues. CDR3 nucleotide sequence: TGTGCCTGGAGGTTCAGCGGGGGTTCCTACGAGCAGTACTTC. This sequence encodes CAWRFSGGSYEQYF.

This clone has more than one count but fewer than ten. The chain uses TRBV5-1 and TRBJ2-1, with 8 bases aligning to TRBD2. Trimming at V came to 4 bases and at J to 4 bases, leaving 4 bases not matched to a gene. The CDR3 is made up of 14 amino acids. Germline-derived CDR1 and CDR2 are SGHRS and YFSETQ. CDR3 sequence (DNA): TGCGCCAGCAGCCCTAGCGGGCCTTACAATGAGCAGTTCTTC. Protein sequence: CASSPSGPYNEQFF. Filled out from reference TRBV5-1 and TRBJ2-1, the complete variable domain reads KAGVTQTPRYLIKTRGQQVTLSCSPISGHRSVSWYQQTPGQGLQFLFEYFSETQRNKGNFPGRFSGRQFSNSRSEMNVSTLELGDSALYLCASSPSGPYNEQFFGPGTRLTVL.

There are many counts of this clone. The J gene is TRBJ1-2, the V gene TRBV29-1; TRBD1 matches 7 bases. Trimming cost V 3 bases and J 6 bases; bases outside gene matches: 4. CDR3 size: 12 residues. Looked up from germline, CDR1 is SQVTM and CDR2 is ANQGSEA. CDR3 DNA: TGCAGCGTTGACTCAACAGGGGATGGCTACACCTTC. Translated: CSVDSTGDGYTF.

The chain is built from TRBV29-1 and TRBJ1-2, with D hard to call. The V end was cut by 6 bases, the J end by 0 bases, with 14 bases between. The CDR3 has 14 amino acids. Germline V gives CDR1 SQVTM, CDR2 ANQGSEA. In DNA, the CDR3 is TGCAGCGTCGCCGGGCAGGCTACTAACTATGGCTACACCTTC. This codes for CSVAGQATNYGYTF. Supplemented by reference TRBV29-1 and TRBJ1-2, the full variable domain reads SAVISQKPSRDICQRGTSLTIQCQVDSQVTMMFWYRQQPGQSLTLIATANQGSEATYESGFVIDKFPISRPNLTFSTLTVSNMSPEDSSIYLCSVAGQATNYGYTFGSGTRLTVV.

This clone was counted a few times. The chain links TRBV29-1 to TRBJ1-2, with D perhaps TRBD1 (5 bases). CDR1 is SQVTM and CDR2 is ANQGSEA in the germline V gene. The CDR3 consists of 13 residues. Trimming shortened V by 6 bases and J by 3 bases, and 14 bases separated the two germline ends. The chain's CDR3 is CSVAGRQHYGYTF. CDR3 DNA sequence: TGCAGCGTGGCGGGACGGCAACACTATGGCTACACCTTC.

Turning to this clone: The same CDR3 also results from other DNA sequences found in this sample. V and J are TRBV29-1 and TRBJ1-2; 9 nucleotides line up with TRBD1. The CDR3 is 12 amino acids. Germline V lookup: CDR1 SQVTM, CDR2 ANQGSEA. V dropped 6 bases and J dropped 6; count of bases not matched to a gene: 5. CDR3 protein: CSVGQGYDGYTF. The CDR3 nucleotides are TGCAGCGTGGGACAGGGCTACGATGGCTACACCTTC.

In its sample, this clone was seen a few times. The DNA for the CDR3 is TGCGCCAGCAGCTTTGTAGCGGAGAACACTGAAGCTTTCTTT. It translates to CASSFVAENTEAFF. J is TRBJ1-1 and V is TRBV5-1; D is unresolved. Between the trimmed V and J ends, which lost 2 bases and 1 base, there was a span of 9 bases. This CDR3 is built from 14 residues. The V gene's germline CDR1 is SGHRS and CDR2 YFSETQ. Filled out from reference TRBV5-1 and TRBJ1-1, the complete variable domain reads KAGVTQTPRYLIKTRGQQVTLSCSPISGHRSVSWYQQTPGQGLQFLFEYFSETQRNKGNFPGRFSGRQFSNSRSEMNVSTLELGDSALYLCASSFVAENTEAFFGQGTRLTVV.

The rearrangement uses TRBV7-3 and TRBJ2-2; D not resolved. There are 13 residues in the CDR3. The V gene lost 1 base and the J gene lost 6 bases, with 6 bases spanning the gap. CDR1 is SGHTA, CDR2 FQGTGA, per germline. DNA of the CDR3: TGTGCCAGCAGCTTAATACCCTCCGGGGAGCTGTTTTTT. Translation: CASSLIPSGELFF. Together with reference TRBV7-3 and TRBJ2-2, the CDR3 gives the full variable domain: GAGVSQTPSNKVTEKGKYVELRCDPISGHTALYWYRQSLGQGPEFLIYFQGTGAADDSGLPNDRFFAVRPEGSVSTLKIQRTERGDSAVYLCASSLIPSGELFFGEGSRLTVL.

This clone appeared a few times. The genes are TRBV5-1 and TRBJ2-3; no clear D. The CDR3 has 15 residues. Germline loops: CDR1 SGHRS, CDR2 YFSETQ. Trimming took 1 base from V and 1 from J, leaving 10 bases between them. CDR3 sequence: CASSLSSLGTDTQYF. Here the CDR3 DNA reads TGCGCCAGCAGCTTGTCAAGTCTCGGCACAGATACGCAGTATTTT.

Only a few counts were recorded for this clone. The chain recombines TRBV28 with TRBJ2-3; weak D call: TRBD2 (6 bases). Looked up from germline, CDR1 is MDHEN and CDR2 is SYDVKM. Trimming shortened V by 2 bases and J by 8 bases, and 8 bases separated the two germline ends. The CDR3 has 12 amino acids. The CDR3 is CASSLGGGTQYF. The CDR3 coding sequence is TGTGCCAGCAGTTTAGGGGGAGGTACGCAGTATTTT.

The chain couples TRBV5-1 to TRBJ1-1; D unclear. The CDR3 contains 15 residues. Trimming took off 1 base at V and 1 base at J, with 11 bases between the two ends. Germline V gene sequence: CDR1 SGHRS, CDR2 YFSETQ. Here the CDR3 DNA reads TGCGCCAGCAGCTTGAGTTTGACGGCGAACACTGAAGCTTTCTTT. Translated, it gives CASSLSLTANTEAFF.

This clone was seen a few times. At one of its ends the junction is not consistent with the germline gene, which may arise from a read error. The CDR3 region is CASRRLDNSPLHF. The CDR3 DNA sequence: TGTGCCAGCCGACGACTAGATAACTCACCCCTCCACTTT. V gene TRBV6-5 combines with J gene TRBJ1-6, with D hard to call. The germline gives CDR1 MNHEY, CDR2 SVGAGI. The CDR3 is made up of 13 amino acids.

This clone was observed once. The J gene is TRBJ1-6, the V gene TRBV4-3; 8 bases are a match to TRBD1. Germline V gene lookup returns CDR1 LGHNA and CDR2 YSLEER. V lost 0 bases to trimming and J lost 10 bases; unmatched junction nucleotides: 11. This CDR3 is 17 amino acids long. The CDR3 DNA follows: TGCGCCAGCAGCCAAGATCCCTGGCCAGGGGGCAGGTCACCCCTCCACTTT. It yields the protein CASSQDPWPGGRSPLHF.

This chain uses TRBV29-1 with TRBJ1-2; no clear D gene. From germline, CDR1 is SQVTM and CDR2 ANQGSEA. CDR3 length equals 11 residues. Trimming cost V 3 bases and J 5 bases, with 7 bases left between them. The CDR3 nucleotides read TGCAGCGTTGACCCCGGATATGGCTACACCTTC. Its translation: CSVDPGYGYTF.

The rearrangement links TRBV9 to TRBJ1-1; the D gene is possibly TRBD1 (6 bases). CDR1 SGDLS and CDR2 YYNGEE come from the germline V gene. The V gene lost 0 bases and the J gene lost 4 bases, with 16 bases spanning the gap. This CDR3 has 16 residues. The CDR3 loop reads CASSVVTPGEATEAFF. CDR3 coding DNA: TGTGCCAGCAGCGTAGTCACCCCAGGGGAGGCCACTGAAGCTTTCTTT.